Shown below are 7 T cell receptor beta chains from a single sample sequenced in a study of control samples from healthy donors and cancer patients. Produced via immunoSEQ multiplex PCR; TCRdb's table is partial and in-frame only. This table has roughly 370,000 clones, approximately 90% appearing once. The material sequenced was PBMCs. The receptors were gathered from a man between 40 and 49 years old with head and neck cancer.

This clone was seen only once. The CDR3 nucleotides read TGCGCCAGCAGCCCCGACAGGGACCGAGACACTGAAGCTTTCTTT. Translation: CASSPDRDRDTEAFF. The V and J genes are TRBV4-3 and TRBJ1-1; 7 bases are a match to TRBD1. The CDR3 totals 15 residues. J lost 3 bases, V lost 4 bases, and 8 bases had no gene match. Germline V CDR1 and CDR2: LGHNA, YSLEER.

The chain has TRBV27 and TRBJ1-2; D is perhaps TRBD1 (5 bases). Deletions cut 3 bases from V and 1 base from J, with 12 bases between. Germline CDR1 reads MNHEY; CDR2 reads SMNVEV (reference sequence). This CDR3 spans 15 amino acids. The CDR3 nucleotides are TGTGCCAGCAGTTTGTACAGGAACGATAACTATGGCTACACCTTC. This translates into CASSLYRNDNYGYTF.

This sequence joins TRBV19 and TRBJ1-5, with 8 positions matching TRBD1. Germline CDR1 LNHDA, CDR2 SQIVND (reference sequence). The CDR3 sequence is 15 residues long. Trimming removed 8 bases from V and 3 bases from J; junction bases left unmatched: 9. CDR3 loop: CASWGGQGFNQPQHF. The CDR3 bases are TGTGCCAGTTGGGGCGGACAGGGCTTCAATCAGCCCCAGCATTTT.

This clone was seen only a few times. The CDR3 nucleotides are TGTGCCAGCAGCCCACCGGGACTAGCGGGGCGCCGCGAGCAGTACTTC. This translates into CASSPPGLAGRREQYF. The chain links TRBV7-2 to TRBJ2-7, with TRBD2 matching 13 bases. Germline trimming cut 5 bases from V and 6 bases from J; bases unmatched to any gene: 10. The CDR3 totals 16 residues. Germline lookup yields CDR1 SGHTA and CDR2 FQGNSA.

This clone was seen only once. The chain links TRBV25-1 to TRBJ2-3; TRBD1 might be the D (5 bases). The V gene's germline CDR1 is MGHDK and CDR2 SYGVNS. V lost 4 bases to trimming and J lost 1 base, with 9 bases between them. The CDR3 is made up of 14 amino acids. CDR3 in amino acids: CASSGRQRTDTQYF. The DNA of the CDR3 is TGTGCCAGCAGTGGGAGACAGCGCACAGATACGCAGTATTTT.

The chain uses TRBV4-2 and TRBJ1-6; D unclear. Germline lookup yields CDR1 LGHNA and CDR2 YNFKEQ. This CDR3 is 16 amino acids long. Between the trimmed V and J ends, which lost 2 bases and 6 bases, there was a span of 14 bases. The CDR3 DNA reads as TGTGCCAGCAGCCAATTTCCAGGAATCCCTAATTCACCCCTCCACTTT. Translated: CASSQFPGIPNSPLHF.

The rearrangement uses TRBV12-5 and TRBJ1-3, with D unresolved. CDR3 length: 13 amino acids. From germline, CDR1 is LGHNT and CDR2 FRNRAP. Deletions cut 7 bases from V and 0 bases from J, with 7 bases between. In DNA form, the CDR3 reads TGTGCTAGTGCCGGAGTCTCTGGAAACACCATATATTTT. Its translation: CASAGVSGNTIYF.